Listed below are T cell receptor beta chains from one sample, sequenced in a study of PD-1 blockade in classical Hodgkin lymphoma. The table came from immunoSEQ multiplex PCR; TCRdb's copy has only in-frame clones and leaves some out. The sample lists approximately 7,900 clones, around 82% occurring once. The sample in question was peripheral blood mononuclear cells (PBMCs), obtained before the fourth cycle of nivolumab. These receptors were collected from a human donor with classical Hodgkin lymphoma. Both conserved end residues are part of each CDR3. A D gene is named only where the DNA matches it firmly. Not every row has a clone size; where given, it reads once, few, many or a size class.

D: NA; J: TRBJ2-3; V: TRBV6-1; size: NA; CDR3: CASSVKTGGSTDTQYF; DNA: TGTGCCAGCAGTGTCAAGACCGGAGGTAGCACAGATACGCAGTATTTT
D: NA; J: TRBJ2-5; V: TRBV7-8; size: NA; CDR3: CASSQRQGGFGTQYF; DNA: TGTGCCAGCAGCCAAAGACAGGGAGGATTTGGAACCCAGTACTTC
D: NA; J: TRBJ1-1; V: TRBV13; size: NA; CDR3: CASGVSGEFTEAFF; DNA: TGTGCCAGCGGAGTGTCGGGGGAGTTCACTGAAGCTTTCTTT
D: TRBD1; J: TRBJ1-2; V: TRBV28; size: few; CDR3: CASSLRQGAHGYTF; DNA: TGTGCCAGCAGTTTACGGCAGGGGGCGCATGGCTACACCTTC
D: NA; J: TRBJ2-2; V: TRBV7-8; size: few; CDR3: CASSTTPQAGELFF; DNA: TGTGCCAGCAGCACCACTCCCCAAGCCGGGGAGCTGTTTTTT
D: TRBD1; J: TRBJ1-1; V: TRBV29-1; size: NA; CDR3: CSVGQGTLEAFF; DNA: TGCAGCGTTGGACAGGGTACCCTTGAAGCTTTCTTT
D: NA; J: TRBJ2-7; V: TRBV4-3; size: few; CDR3: CASSQEWGANYEQYF; DNA: TGCGCCAGCAGCCAAGAATGGGGGGCCAATTACGAGCAGTACTTC
D: NA; J: TRBJ1-2; V: TRBV27; size: NA; CDR3: CASSLSPYTFTDYGYTF; DNA: TGTGCCAGCAGTTTATCTCCCTACACGTTTACTGACTATGGCTACACCTTC
D: NA; J: TRBJ2-1; V: TRBV7-6; size: NA; CDR3: CASSLAGGMNEQFF; DNA: TGTGCCAGCAGCTTAGCTGGGGGGATGAATGAGCAGTTCTTC
D: NA; J: TRBJ2-7; V: TRBV7-6; size: NA; CDR3: CASSLELASEQYF; DNA: TGTGCCAGCAGCTTAGAACTAGCAAGCGAGCAGTACTTC
D: TRBD2; J: TRBJ2-1; V: TRBV28; size: NA; CDR3: CASNPTSGIDFSYNEQFF; DNA: TGTGCCAGCAACCCGACTAGCGGGATAGATTTTTCCTACAATGAGCAGTTCTTC
D: NA; J: TRBJ1-1; V: TRBV19; size: few; CDR3: CASTPRGKGAFF; DNA: TGTGCCAGTACCCCTCGGGGTAAAGGAGCTTTCTTT
D: NA; J: TRBJ1-1; V: TRBV18; size: few; CDR3: CASSPGIENTEAFF; DNA: TGTGCCAGCTCCCCGGGGATTGAGAACACTGAAGCTTTCTTT
D: NA; J: TRBJ1-1; V: TRBV29-1; size: once; CDR3: CSAGGTTSTEAFF; DNA: TGCAGCGCTGGGGGGACAACTAGCACTGAAGCTTTCTTT
D: NA; J: TRBJ2-7; V: TRBV18; size: NA; CDR3: CASSPGQIGTYEQYF; DNA: TGTGCCAGCTCACCTGGACAGATAGGCACCTACGAGCAGTACTTC
D: NA; J: TRBJ1-2; V: TRBV18; size: NA; CDR3: CASSLSETRYGYTF; DNA: TGTGCCAGCTCACTTTCCGAGACTCGCTATGGCTACACCTTC
D: NA; J: TRBJ1-2; V: TRBV19; size: NA; CDR3: CASSINGLYGYTF; DNA: TGTGCCAGTAGTATAAACGGGCTCTATGGCTACACCTTC
D: NA; J: TRBJ1-2; V: TRBV6-1; size: NA; CDR3: CASSDGMNYGYTF; DNA: TGTGCCAGCAGTGACGGGATGAACTATGGCTACACCTTC
D: NA; J: TRBJ1-2; V: TRBV18; size: NA; CDR3: CASSPAGQSKDGYTF; DNA: TGTGCCAGCTCACCGGCTGGACAGTCAAAAGATGGCTACACCTTC
D: NA; J: TRBJ1-3; V: TRBV28; size: NA; CDR3: CASSFATVGNTIYF; DNA: TGTGCCAGCAGTTTTGCGACCGTTGGAAACACCATATATTTT
D: NA; J: TRBJ1-6; V: TRBV27; size: NA; CDR3: CASSSGQRNSPLHF; DNA: TGTGCCAGCAGTTCCGGACAGCGAAATTCACCCCTCCACTTT
D: NA; J: TRBJ2-7; V: TRBV10-2; size: NA; CDR3: CASSERERGYEQYF; DNA: TGCGCCAGCAGTGAGCGGGAAAGGGGATACGAGCAGTACTTC
D: TRBD2; J: TRBJ2-7; V: TRBV27; size: few; CDR3: CASSLVGPSGGEQYF; DNA: TGTGCCAGCAGTTTGGTCGGGCCGAGCGGGGGCGAGCAGTACTTC
D: NA; J: TRBJ1-1; V: TRBV7-2; size: few; CDR3: CASSIGLYTEAFF; DNA: TGTGCCAGCAGCATCGGACTTTACACTGAAGCTTTCTTT
D: NA; J: TRBJ2-7; V: TRBV10-3; size: once; CDR3: CAISTTRPAYEQYF; DNA: TGTGCCATCAGTACAACTAGGCCCGCCTACGAGCAGTACTTC
D: TRBD1; J: TRBJ1-2; V: TRBV25-1; size: NA; CDR3: CASTAGTGFGYTF; DNA: TGTGCCAGTACCGCCGGGACAGGATTTGGCTACACCTTC
D: NA; J: TRBJ1-3; V: TRBV10-3; size: NA; CDR3: CAISEFNSGNTIYF; DNA: TGTGCCATCAGTGAATTCAACTCTGGAAACACCATATATTTT
D: NA; J: TRBJ1-5; V: TRBV28; size: NA; CDR3: CASSFSRGNQPQHF; DNA: TGTGCCAGCAGTTTTTCGAGGGGCAATCAGCCCCAGCATTTT
D: TRBD1; J: TRBJ2-6; V: TRBV5-4; size: NA; CDR3: CASSQGQGAGANVLTF; DNA: TGTGCCAGCAGCCAGGGACAGGGGGCCGGGGCCAACGTCCTGACTTTC
D: NA; J: TRBJ1-2; V: TRBV10-1; size: NA; CDR3: CASSVVTGASNYGYTF; DNA: TGCGCCAGCAGTGTGGTGACAGGAGCTTCTAACTATGGCTACACCTTC
D: NA; J: TRBJ1-1; V: TRBV2; size: few; CDR3: CASSAQLDSMNTEAFF; DNA: TGTGCCAGCAGCGCCCAATTAGACAGCATGAACACTGAAGCTTTCTTT
D: TRBD2; J: TRBJ2-1; V: TRBV13; size: NA; CDR3: CASSLASGSVNEQFF; DNA: TGTGCCAGCAGCTTAGCTAGCGGGAGTGTCAATGAGCAGTTCTTC
D: NA; J: TRBJ1-4; V: TRBV19; size: NA; CDR3: CASSPDGQLINEKLFF; DNA: TGTGCCAGTAGTCCCGATGGACAGCTTATTAATGAAAAACTGTTTTTT
D: NA; J: TRBJ2-7; V: TRBV14; size: NA; CDR3: CASSQVLGAEQYF; DNA: TGTGCCAGCAGCCAAGTCCTAGGTGCCGAGCAGTACTTC
D: NA; J: TRBJ2-7; V: TRBV4-1; size: NA; CDR3: CASSQDFAGFYEQYF; DNA: TGCGCCAGCAGCCAAGATTTTGCAGGCTTCTACGAGCAGTACTTC
D: NA; J: TRBJ1-6; V: TRBV19; size: NA; CDR3: CASSPDSYNSPLHF; DNA: TGTGCCAGTAGTCCCGACTCCTATAATTCACCCCTCCACTTT
D: NA; J: TRBJ1-2; V: TRBV7-2; size: NA; CDR3: CASRRGIRGYTF; DNA: TGTGCCAGTCGTAGGGGAATACGTGGCTACACCTTC
D: TRBD1; J: TRBJ1-4; V: TRBV5-1; size: NA; CDR3: CASSLWTGANEKLFF; DNA: TGCGCCAGCAGCTTGTGGACAGGGGCTAATGAAAAACTGTTTTTT
D: NA; J: TRBJ2-2; V: TRBV5-1; size: NA; CDR3: CASSLQGGTGELFF; DNA: TGCGCCAGCAGCCTACAGGGAGGAACCGGGGAGCTGTTTTTT
D: TRBD1; J: TRBJ1-5; V: TRBV11-2; size: NA; CDR3: CASSLGQGAQPQHF; DNA: TGTGCCAGCAGCTTAGGACAGGGGGCTCAGCCCCAGCATTTT